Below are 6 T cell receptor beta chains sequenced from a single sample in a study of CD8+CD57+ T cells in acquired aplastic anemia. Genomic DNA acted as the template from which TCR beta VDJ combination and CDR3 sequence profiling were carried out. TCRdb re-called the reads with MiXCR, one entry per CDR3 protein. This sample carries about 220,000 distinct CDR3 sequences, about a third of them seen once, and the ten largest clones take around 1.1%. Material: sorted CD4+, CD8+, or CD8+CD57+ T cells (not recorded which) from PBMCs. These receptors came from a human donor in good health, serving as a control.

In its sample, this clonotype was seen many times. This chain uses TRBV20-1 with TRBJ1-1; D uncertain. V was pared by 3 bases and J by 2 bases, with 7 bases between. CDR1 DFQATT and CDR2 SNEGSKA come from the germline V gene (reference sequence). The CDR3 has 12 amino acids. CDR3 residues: CSARSQNTEAFF. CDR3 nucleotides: TGCAGTGCTAGGTCCCAAAACACTGAAGCTTTCTTT.

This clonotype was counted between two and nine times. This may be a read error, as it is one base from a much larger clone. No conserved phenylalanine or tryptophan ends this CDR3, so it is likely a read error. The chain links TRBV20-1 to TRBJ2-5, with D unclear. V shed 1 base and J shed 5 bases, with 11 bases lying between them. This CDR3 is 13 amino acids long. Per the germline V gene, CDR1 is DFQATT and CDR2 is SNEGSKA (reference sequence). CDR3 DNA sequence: TGCAGTGCTAGAGTTACCTTGGGGGAGACCCAGTACTCC. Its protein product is CSARVTLGETQYS.

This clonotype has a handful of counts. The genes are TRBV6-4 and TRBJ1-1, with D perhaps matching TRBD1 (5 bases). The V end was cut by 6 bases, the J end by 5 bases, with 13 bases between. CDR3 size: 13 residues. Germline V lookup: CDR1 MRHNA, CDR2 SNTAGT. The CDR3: CASRAREETEAFF. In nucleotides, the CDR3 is TGTGCCAGCAGGGCCAGGGAAGAAACTGAAGCTTTCTTT.

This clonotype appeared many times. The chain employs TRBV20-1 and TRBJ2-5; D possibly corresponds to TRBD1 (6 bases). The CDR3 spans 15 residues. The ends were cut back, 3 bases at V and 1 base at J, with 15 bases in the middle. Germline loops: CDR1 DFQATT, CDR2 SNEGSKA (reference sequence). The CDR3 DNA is TGCAGTGCTAGCAGTGTCCGGGACACCCAAGAGACCCAGTACTTC. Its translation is CSASSVRDTQETQYF.

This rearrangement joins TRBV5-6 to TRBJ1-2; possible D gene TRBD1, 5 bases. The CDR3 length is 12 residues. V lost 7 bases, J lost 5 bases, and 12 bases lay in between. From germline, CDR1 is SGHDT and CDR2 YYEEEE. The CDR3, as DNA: TGTGCCAGCGCGATCAGGGAGTATGGCTACACCTTC. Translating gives CASAIREYGYTF.

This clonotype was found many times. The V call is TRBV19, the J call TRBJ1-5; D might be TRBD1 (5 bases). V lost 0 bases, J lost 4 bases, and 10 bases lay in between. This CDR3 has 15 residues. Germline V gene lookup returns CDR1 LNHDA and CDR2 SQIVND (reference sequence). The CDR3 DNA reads TGTGCCAGTAGTATAGAAGGACAACTTAATCAGCCCCAGCATTTT. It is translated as CASSIEGQLNQPQHF.